The rows below give T cell receptor beta chains drawn from one sample of a study of molecular identifiers for immune sequencing clone quantification. MiXCR was run by TCRdb on the PCR reads, yielding one entry per CDR3 protein. This table has nearly 650,000 distinct CDR3 sequences, 25% appearing once. The sample taken for sequencing was naive CD8+ T cells from blood, with Jurkat cell RNA spiked in. These receptors were obtained from a human donor in good health. Some libraries in this study had Jurkat cell RNA spiked in. Both conserved end residues are trimmed from each CDR3.

j_call v_call cdr3_aa
TRBJ2-2 TRBV3-1 ASSPGLAAPNTGELF
TRBJ2-7 TRBV9 ASSPGPRRDYEQY
TRBJ1-5 TRBV4-2 ASSQGTDQPQH
TRBJ1-1 TRBV27 ARSPLGRGPNTEAF
TRBJ2-1 TRBV7-2 ASRRSGSSSNEQF
TRBJ2-6 TRBV20-1 SARVTAAKTTIIAGANVLT
TRBJ2-7 TRBV20-1 SARDRIRQGAHEQY
TRBJ2-3 TRBV6-2/TRBV6-3 ASSYSTGLASDTQY
TRBJ2-7 TRBV5-1 ASSRSDGVPWEQY
TRBJ2-1 TRBV3-1 ASSQSGGPEQF
TRBJ2-7 TRBV5-4 ASSLVASGGRYEQY
TRBJ2-7 TRBV20-1 SARDLNRYSYEQY
TRBJ1-5 TRBV7-9 ASSSGQGNQPQH
TRBJ2-3 TRBV15 ATSRERLTTDTQY
TRBJ2-3 TRBV11-2 ASSPWQLTDTQY
TRBJ1-4 TRBV13 ASSLGQAGRKLF
TRBJ2-7 TRBV4-3 ASSQVWDFTYEQY
TRBJ2-7 TRBV4-3 ASSQWTGNYEQY
TRBJ2-3 TRBV30 AWGGGHRSTDTQY
TRBJ2-5 TRBV12-3/TRBV12-4 ASRPGPGETQY
TRBJ2-5 TRBV7-9 ASSLGDRGQETQY
TRBJ2-3 TRBV5-1 ASSPWDCWTDTQY
TRBJ2-7 TRBV27 ASSLLPLGGYEQY
TRBJ2-1 TRBV12-3/TRBV12-4 ASSLDYEKF
TRBJ2-1 TRBV20-1 SARRARSYNEQF
TRBJ2-2 TRBV6-5 ASSQPGWDTADTGELF
TRBJ2-3 TRBV20-1 GARDPQLAATSTDTQY
TRBJ2-7 TRBV6-2/TRBV6-3 ASSKGLYEQY
TRBJ2-1 TRBV7-7 ASSAQRRAYNEQF
TRBJ2-7 TRBV7-9 ASSPNVQTGVTYEQY
TRBJ1-5 TRBV7-9 ASSLAGDNNQPQH
TRBJ1-4 TRBV6-1 ASSEGSIPSTNEKLF
TRBJ2-1 TRBV30 AWSALEAGEQF
TRBJ2-5 TRBV20-1 SAIFLVNSLSQETQY
TRBJ2-5 TRBV6-5 ASSYSSPPGPQETQY
TRBJ2-7 TRBV6-2/TRBV6-3 ASSYSTGGEQY
TRBJ1-2 TRBV15 ATSRDRSGGNGYT
TRBJ2-2 TRBV6-5 ASRYLNTGELF
TRBJ1-1 TRBV19 ASSMVSSAEAF
TRBJ1-3 TRBV5-4 ASSLGVPLSGNTIY
TRBJ2-2 TRBV7-2 ASSLDGSGYTGELF
TRBJ1-5 TRBV19 ASSIVGLGNQPQH
TRBJ2-7 TRBV12-3/TRBV12-4 ASTWDRDPHEQY
TRBJ1-4 TRBV6-2/TRBV6-3 ASSYSQEKLF
TRBJ2-7 TRBV29-1 SVESVARGGQTGYEQY
TRBJ2-3 TRBV20-1 SARDMSGGADSQY
TRBJ2-7 TRBV6-2/TRBV6-3 ASSGVLFYEQY
TRBJ2-5 TRBV9 ASSVALSGGASETQY
TRBJ2-3 TRBV12-3/TRBV12-4 ASSFETSGRSATDTQY
TRBJ2-2 TRBV27 ASSLIRVANTGELF
TRBJ1-5 TRBV27 ASSPNRLQPQH
TRBJ1-5 TRBV6-2/TRBV6-3 ASNSEGNNQPQH
TRBJ2-3 TRBV6-2/TRBV6-3 ASSPEILLSTDTQY